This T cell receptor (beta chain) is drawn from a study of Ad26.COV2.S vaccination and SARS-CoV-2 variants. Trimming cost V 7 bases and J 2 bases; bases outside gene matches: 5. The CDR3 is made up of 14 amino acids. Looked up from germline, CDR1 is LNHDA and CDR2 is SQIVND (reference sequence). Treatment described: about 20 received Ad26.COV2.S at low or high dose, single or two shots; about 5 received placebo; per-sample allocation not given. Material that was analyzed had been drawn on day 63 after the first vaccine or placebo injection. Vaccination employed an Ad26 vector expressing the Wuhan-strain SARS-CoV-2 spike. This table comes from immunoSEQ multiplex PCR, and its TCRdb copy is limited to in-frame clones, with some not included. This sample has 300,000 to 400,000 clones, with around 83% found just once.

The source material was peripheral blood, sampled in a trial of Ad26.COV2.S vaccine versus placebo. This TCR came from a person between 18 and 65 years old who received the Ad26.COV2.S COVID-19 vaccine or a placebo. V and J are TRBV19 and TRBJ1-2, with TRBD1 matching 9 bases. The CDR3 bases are TGTGCCAGTACCACCGGGACAGGGAACTATGGCTACACCTTC. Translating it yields CASTTGTGNYGYTF.